These 26 T cell receptor beta chains originate from one sample sequenced in a study of blood T cell repertoires in COVID-19. Libraries were prepared by immunoSEQ multiplex PCR; TCRdb keeps only in-frame clonotypes and omits some of them. The sample includes under 200,000 clones, approximately 91% seen only once; the top ten take around 0.5%. Sequenced sample: peripheral blood. Every receptor here comes from a man aged 45-65 years with acute or convalescent COVID-19.

This clone came up a few times. The genes are TRBV7-3 and TRBJ2-1; a weak D match, TRBD1 (6 bases). This CDR3 spans 13 amino acids. Trimming left V 4 bases short and J 6 bases short, with 10 bases between. The germline CDR1 and CDR2 sequences are SGHTA and FQGTGA. CDR3 DNA: TGTGCCAGCAGCTCCACAGGGACCAATGAGCAGTTCTTC. It yields the protein CASSSTGTNEQFF.

The chain links TRBV12-3 or TRBV12-4 to TRBJ1-2; D gene ambiguous. The CDR3 loop spans 13 amino acids. Trimming pared 6 bases from V and 6 bases from J, leaving 14 bases between. The CDR3 DNA reads as TGTGCCAGCAGACCAGACGGACTGAATGGCTACACCTTC. Its translation: CASRPDGLNGYTF.

V gene TRBV19 combines with J gene TRBJ1-5; D is unresolved. Germline V lookup: CDR1 LNHDA, CDR2 SQIVND (reference sequence). CDR3 length equals 15 residues. The V end was cut by 3 bases, the J end by 0 bases, with 9 bases between. For the CDR3, the DNA is TGTGCCAGTAGTATCGCTAGAGATAGCAATCAGCCCCAGCATTTT. Translated, it gives CASSIARDSNQPQHF.

This clone is a singleton in its sample. V and J are TRBV28 and TRBJ1-1; TRBD1 matches 7 bases. This CDR3 is built from 14 residues. Germline-derived CDR1 and CDR2 are MDHEN and SYDVKM. After removal of 4 bases from V and 1 base from J, the junction contained 3 bases not matched to a gene. The CDR3, as DNA: TGTGCCAGCAGTTCCGGGACAGCGAACACTGAAGCTTTCTTT. Its translation: CASSSGTANTEAFF.

The rearrangement joins TRBV19 to TRBJ2-1, with TRBD1 identical over 10 bases. The CDR3 consists of 14 residues. V dropped 7 bases and J dropped 8; count of bases not matched to a gene: 8. The germline CDR1 and CDR2 sequences are LNHDA and SQIVND (reference sequence). The CDR3 DNA reads as TGTGCCAGTAACAGGGGACAGGGGTGGGATGAGCAGTTCTTC. Its translation: CASNRGQGWDEQFF.

The V call is TRBV7-9, the J call TRBJ2-2; weak D call: TRBD1 (5 bases). The ends were cut back, 3 bases at V and 4 bases at J, with 9 bases in the middle. This CDR3 contains 14 residues. Germline loops: CDR1 SEHNR, CDR2 FQNEAQ (reference sequence). The CDR3 here is CASSFAGLTGELFF. CDR3 DNA: TGTGCCAGCAGCTTCGCAGGGCTCACCGGGGAGCTGTTTTTT.

The chain joins TRBV4-1 to TRBJ2-7; 9 positions match TRBD1. The junction had 4 bases not matched to a gene; V was cut back by 4 bases and J by 0 bases. This CDR3 has 15 amino acids. Germline loops: CDR1 MGHRA, CDR2 YSYEKL. The CDR3 sequence: CASSLGQGPSYEQYF. CDR3 sequence (DNA): TGCGCCAGCAGCCTAGGACAGGGGCCCTCCTACGAGCAGTACTTC.

The chain joins TRBV28 to TRBJ1-2; D unresolved. The CDR3 runs to 12 residues. In germline, CDR1 is MDHEN, CDR2 SYDVKM. Trimming removed 2 bases at V and 4 bases at J, with 5 bases between. The CDR3 sequence: CASSLRGYGYTF. CDR3 bases: TGTGCCAGCAGTTTAAGAGGCTATGGCTACACCTTC.

This rearrangement joins TRBV29-1 to TRBJ2-4, with D maybe TRBD1 (5 bases). In germline, CDR1 is SQVTM, CDR2 ANQGSEA. V dropped 4 bases and J dropped 2 bases, with 6 bases sitting between them. The CDR3 consists of 12 residues. The CDR3 loop reads CSVVDTKNIQYF. In DNA, the CDR3 is TGCAGCGTTGTGGACACCAAAAACATTCAGTACTTC.

The genes are TRBV29-1 and TRBJ2-7, with 12 bases lining up with TRBD2. CDR3 length: 14 residues. The V gene end was trimmed by 4 bases and the J gene end by 2 bases; junction bases not matched to a gene: 3. The germline CDR1 and CDR2 sequences are SQVTM and ANQGSEA. CDR3 loop: CSVVLAGGPYEQYF. CDR3 coding DNA: TGCAGCGTTGTACTAGCGGGAGGACCCTACGAGCAGTACTTC.

The V call is TRBV3-1 (or the pseudogene TRBV3-2), the J call TRBJ1-2, with D hard to call. V lost 6 bases and J 0 bases, leaving 11 bases between the germline ends. The CDR3 consists of 14 residues. The V gene's germline CDR1 is LGHDT and CDR2 YNNKEL (reference sequence). CDR3 sequence (DNA): TGTGCCAGCAGACCGGGAGTAGCTAACTATGGCTACACCTTC. Translating gives CASRPGVANYGYTF.

This clone appeared once. The chain recombines TRBV3-1 (or the pseudogene TRBV3-2) with TRBJ2-5; D perhaps matches TRBD2 (6 bases). The V gene's germline CDR1 is LGHDT and CDR2 YNNKEL (reference sequence). The germline V and J ends were trimmed by 8 bases and 4 bases, with 26 bases remaining between them. The CDR3 has 17 residues. The CDR3 here is CASRPGWRDRFGETQYF. CDR3 DNA sequence: TGTGCCAGCCGGCCGGGTTGGCGGGACCGTTTTGGAGAGACCCAGTACTTC.

The chain employs TRBV6-2 or TRBV6-3 and TRBJ2-5; 7 nucleotides line up with TRBD1. CDR1 is MNHEY and CDR2 is SVGEGT in the germline V gene. This CDR3 is 15 amino acids long. V lost 3 bases, J lost 3 bases, and 7 bases stayed unmatched. The CDR3 sequence: CASSYSIGTEETQYF. DNA for the CDR3: TGTGCCAGCAGTTATAGTATTGGGACAGAAGAGACCCAGTACTTC.

The chain employs TRBV27 and TRBJ2-7, with 12 bases fitting TRBD2. This CDR3 region has 14 residues. V trimming: 6 bases; J trimming: 5 bases; junction bases outside the gene matches: 5. Germline V gene sequence: CDR1 MNHEY, CDR2 SMNVEV (reference sequence). CDR3 residues: CASSLTSGRHEQYF. The CDR3 DNA reads as TGTGCCAGCAGCCTAACTAGCGGGAGGCACGAGCAGTACTTC.

This chain joins TRBV12-3 or TRBV12-4 and TRBJ2-2; the match to TRBD1 covers 7 bases. Trimming removed 4 bases from V and 6 bases from J; junction bases left unmatched: 2. The CDR3 is 13 amino acids. CDR3 sequence reads: CASSSTGAGELFF. The CDR3 nucleotides are TGTGCCAGCAGTTCCACAGGGGCCGGGGAGCTGTTTTTT.

This clone turned up a few times. The CDR3 protein is CASSLQGVSNGYTF. The CDR3 DNA reads TGTGCCAGCAGCCTACAGGGGGTCTCGAATGGCTACACCTTC. The chain couples TRBV7-2 to TRBJ1-2, with 8 bases that match TRBD1. Germline V gives CDR1 SGHTA, CDR2 FQGNSA. The CDR3 sequence is 14 residues long. V was pared by 5 bases and J by 6 bases, with 8 bases of the junction left unmatched.

The chain recombines TRBV5-1 with TRBJ1-6; TRBD1 agrees at 7 bases. The trim removed 4 bases at V and 6 bases at J, leaving 4 bases unmatched. The length of the CDR3 is 14 residues. The germline CDR1 and CDR2 sequences are SGHRS and YFSETQ. CDR3 in amino acids: CASSPGQTNSPLHF. Written as DNA, the CDR3 is TGCGCCAGCAGCCCGGGACAGACTAATTCACCCCTCCACTTT. Full variable domain (missing parts from reference TRBV5-1 and TRBJ1-6): KAGVTQTPRYLIKTRGQQVTLSCSPISGHRSVSWYQQTPGQGLQFLFEYFSETQRNKGNFPGRFSGRQFSNSRSEMNVSTLELGDSALYLCASSPGQTNSPLHFGNGTRLTVT.

The chain joins TRBV24-1 to TRBJ2-6; D may be TRBD2 (5 bases). Germline CDR1 is KGHDR and CDR2 is SFDVKD. Trimming removed 8 bases from V and 3 bases from J, with 19 bases in between. This CDR3 region has 17 residues. CDR3 DNA: TGTGCCACCACGGCGGGCCCCTCGCTCCATGGGGCCAACGTCCTGACTTTC. Protein sequence: CATTAGPSLHGANVLTF.

The genes are TRBV6-2 or TRBV6-3 and TRBJ2-2; 8 positions agree with TRBD2. Germline trimming cut 4 bases from V and 6 bases from J; bases unmatched to any gene: 7. There are 15 residues in the CDR3. Germline lookup yields CDR1 MNHEY and CDR2 SVGEGT. This CDR3 reads CASSSGGARSGELFF. In DNA form, the CDR3 reads TGTGCCAGCAGTTCCGGGGGGGCCCGTTCCGGGGAGCTGTTTTTT.

The rearrangement links TRBV5-1 to TRBJ2-1; no clear D. Trimming removed 0 bases at V and 0 bases at J, with 7 bases between. Germline V gene lookup returns CDR1 SGHRS and CDR2 YFSETQ. The CDR3 has 15 residues. The CDR3 protein is CASSLDSSSYNEQFF. The CDR3 DNA sequence: TGCGCCAGCAGCTTGGACAGCAGCTCCTACAATGAGCAGTTCTTC.

This chain joins TRBV27 and TRBJ2-2; 7 bases fit TRBD2. Germline lookup yields CDR1 MNHEY and CDR2 SMNVEV (reference sequence). The CDR3 is 14 amino acids. V trimming: 5 bases; J trimming: 4 bases; junction bases outside the gene matches: 4. Here the CDR3 reads CASSGEGPTGELFF. CDR3 DNA: TGTGCCAGCAGTGGGGAGGGACCCACCGGGGAGCTGTTTTTT.

Only a few counts were recorded for this clone. V is TRBV30 and J is TRBJ1-1, with a possible D match to TRBD1 (6 bases). CDR3 length equals 15 residues. The ends were cut back, 2 bases at V and 0 bases at J, with 13 bases in the middle. The germline gives CDR1 GTSNPN, CDR2 SVGIG (reference sequence). The CDR3 DNA reads TGTGCCTGGAGTAACTGGGACACCGTGAACACTGAAGCTTTCTTT. Protein sequence: CAWSNWDTVNTEAFF. The full variable domain, with the rest looked up from reference TRBV30 and TRBJ1-1, is SQTIHQWPATLVQPVGSPLSLECTVEGTSNPNLYWYRQAAGRGLQLLFYSVGIGQISSEVPQNLSASRPQDRQFILSSKKLLLSDSGFYLCAWSNWDTVNTEAFFGQGTRLTVV.

This clone has just one count. This rearrangement joins TRBV12-3 or TRBV12-4 to TRBJ1-1, with D possibly being TRBD1 (6 bases). The CDR3 is 13 residues long. V lost 2 bases to trimming and J lost 3 bases, with 7 bases between them. CDR3 residues: CASSLPGDTEAFF. In DNA form, the CDR3 reads TGTGCCAGCAGTTTACCAGGGGACACTGAAGCTTTCTTT.

In DNA, the CDR3 is TGTGCCAGCAGACGACGACTAGCGGGGGAATTGGATACGCAGTATTTT. It codes for CASRRRLAGELDTQYF. The J gene is TRBJ2-3, the V gene TRBV27, with 12 bases matching TRBD2. Germline V gives CDR1 MNHEY, CDR2 SMNVEV (reference sequence). V was pared by 6 bases and J by 6 bases, with 10 bases of the junction left unmatched. This CDR3 has 16 amino acids.

In this sample, this clone turned up once. The sample carries other DNA sequences with the same CDR3. The chain employs TRBV28 and TRBJ1-5; D perhaps matches TRBD1 (6 bases). This CDR3 contains 13 residues. The germline gives CDR1 MDHEN, CDR2 SYDVKM. Deletions cut 2 bases from V and 4 bases from J, with 6 bases between. The CDR3 DNA sequence: TGTGCCAGCAGTTTACAGGGGAATCAGCCCCAGCATTTT. This translates into CASSLQGNQPQHF.

The gene calls are TRBV9 and TRBJ1-6; possibly TRBD1 for D (6 bases). V lost 0 bases and J 9 bases, leaving 13 bases between the germline ends. From germline, CDR1 is SGDLS and CDR2 YYNGEE. The CDR3 consists of 15 residues. This CDR3 is CASSVEGGAASPLHF. CDR3 sequence (DNA): TGTGCCAGCAGCGTAGAAGGGGGGGCAGCTTCACCCCTCCACTTT.